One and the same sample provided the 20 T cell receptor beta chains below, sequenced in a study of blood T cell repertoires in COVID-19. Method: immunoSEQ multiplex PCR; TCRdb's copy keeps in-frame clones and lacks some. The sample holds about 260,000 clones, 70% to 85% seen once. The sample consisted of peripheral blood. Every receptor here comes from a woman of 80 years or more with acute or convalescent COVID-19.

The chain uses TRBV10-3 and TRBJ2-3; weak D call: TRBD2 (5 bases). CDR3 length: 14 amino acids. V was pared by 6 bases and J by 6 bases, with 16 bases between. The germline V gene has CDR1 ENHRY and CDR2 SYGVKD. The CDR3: CAISGELDGDTQYF. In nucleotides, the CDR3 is TGTGCCATCAGCGGGGAACTAGATGGGGATACGCAGTATTTT.

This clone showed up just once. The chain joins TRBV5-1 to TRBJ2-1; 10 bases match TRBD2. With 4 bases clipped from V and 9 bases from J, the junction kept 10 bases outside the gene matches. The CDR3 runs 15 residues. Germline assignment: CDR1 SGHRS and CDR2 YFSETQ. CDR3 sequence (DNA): TGCGCCAGCAGCCTCTCCCCTAGCGGGAGAGGTGAGCAGTTCTTC. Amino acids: CASSLSPSGRGEQFF.

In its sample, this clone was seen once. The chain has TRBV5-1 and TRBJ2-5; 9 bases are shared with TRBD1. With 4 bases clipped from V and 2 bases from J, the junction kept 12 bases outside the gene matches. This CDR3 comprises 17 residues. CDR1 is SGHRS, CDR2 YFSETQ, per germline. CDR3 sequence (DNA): TGCGCCAGCAGCCCCCGGACAGGGGCAGGGGCTCAAGAGACCCAGTACTTC. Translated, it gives CASSPRTGAGAQETQYF.

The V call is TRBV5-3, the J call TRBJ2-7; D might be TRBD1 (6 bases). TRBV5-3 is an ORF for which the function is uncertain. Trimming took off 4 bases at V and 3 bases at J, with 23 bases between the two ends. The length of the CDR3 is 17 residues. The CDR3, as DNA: TGTGCCAGAAGCGAAGGTCGTGGGGGCGTCGAAGTCTACGAGCAGTACTTC. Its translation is CARSEGRGGVEVYEQYF.

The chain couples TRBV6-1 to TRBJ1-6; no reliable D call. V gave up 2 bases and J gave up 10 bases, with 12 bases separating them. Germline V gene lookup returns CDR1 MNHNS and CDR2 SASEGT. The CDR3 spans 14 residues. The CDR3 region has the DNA TGTGCCAGCAGTGAAACAGTCCTTGCCTCACCCCTCCACTTT. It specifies CASSETVLASPLHF.

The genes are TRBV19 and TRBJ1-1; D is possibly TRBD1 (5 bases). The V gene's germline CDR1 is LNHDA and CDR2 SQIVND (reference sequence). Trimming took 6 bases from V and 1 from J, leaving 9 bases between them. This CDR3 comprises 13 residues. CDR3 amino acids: CASSQTENTEAFF. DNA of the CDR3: TGTGCCAGTAGCCAGACAGAGAACACTGAAGCTTTCTTT.

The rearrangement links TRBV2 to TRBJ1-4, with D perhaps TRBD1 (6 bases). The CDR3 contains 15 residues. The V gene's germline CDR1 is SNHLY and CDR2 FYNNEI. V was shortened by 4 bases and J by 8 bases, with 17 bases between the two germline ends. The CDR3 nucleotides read TGTGCCAGCAGTGTAGAACAGGGACGAGGAGAAAAACTGTTTTTT. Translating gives CASSVEQGRGEKLFF.

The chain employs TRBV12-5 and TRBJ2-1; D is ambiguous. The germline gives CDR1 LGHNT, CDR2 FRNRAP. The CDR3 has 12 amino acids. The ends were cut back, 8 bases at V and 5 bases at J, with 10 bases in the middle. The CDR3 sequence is CASLALNNEQFF. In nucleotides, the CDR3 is TGTGCTAGTCTCGCGTTGAACAATGAGCAGTTCTTC.

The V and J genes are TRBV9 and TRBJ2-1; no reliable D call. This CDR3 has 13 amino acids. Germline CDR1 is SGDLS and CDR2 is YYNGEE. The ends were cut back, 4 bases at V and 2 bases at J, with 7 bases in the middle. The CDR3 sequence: CASSLNPYNEQFF. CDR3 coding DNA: TGTGCCAGCAGCCTAAACCCCTACAATGAGCAGTTCTTC.

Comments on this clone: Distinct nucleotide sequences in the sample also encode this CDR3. The CDR3 DNA is TGCGCCAGCAGCTTAGGGGGTACTAATGAAAAACTGTTTTTT. Its translation: CASSLGGTNEKLFF. The chain has TRBV5-1 and TRBJ1-4; a weak D match, TRBD1 (6 bases). The germline V and J ends were trimmed by 2 bases and 2 bases, with 7 bases remaining between them. This CDR3 has 14 amino acids. Germline CDR1 is SGHRS and CDR2 is YFSETQ.

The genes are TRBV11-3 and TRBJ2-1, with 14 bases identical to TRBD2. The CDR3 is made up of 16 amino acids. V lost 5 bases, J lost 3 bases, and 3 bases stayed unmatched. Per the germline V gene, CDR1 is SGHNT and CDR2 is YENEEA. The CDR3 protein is CASSPGLAGVYNEQFF. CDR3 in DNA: TGTGCCAGCAGCCCGGGACTAGCGGGGGTCTACAATGAGCAGTTCTTC.

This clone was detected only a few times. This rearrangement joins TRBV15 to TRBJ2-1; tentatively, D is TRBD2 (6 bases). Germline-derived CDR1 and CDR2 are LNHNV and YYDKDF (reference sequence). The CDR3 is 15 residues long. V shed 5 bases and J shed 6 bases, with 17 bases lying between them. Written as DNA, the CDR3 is TGTGCCACCAGCCCGAACGGCGGGGAAAGCAATGAGCAGTTCTTC. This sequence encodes CATSPNGGESNEQFF.

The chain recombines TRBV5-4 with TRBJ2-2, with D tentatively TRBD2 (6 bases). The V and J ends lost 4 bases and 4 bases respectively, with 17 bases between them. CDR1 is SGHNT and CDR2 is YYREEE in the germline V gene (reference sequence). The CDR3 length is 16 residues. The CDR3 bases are TGTGCCAGCAGCCAGGCCCCCGGGGGAGGCACCGGGGAGCTGTTTTTT. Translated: CASSQAPGGGTGELFF. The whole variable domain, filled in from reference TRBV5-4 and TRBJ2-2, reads ETGVTQSPTHLIKTRGQQVTLRCSSQSGHNTVSWYQQALGQGPQFIFQYYREEENGRGNFPPRFSGLQFPNYSSELNVNALELDDSALYLCASSQAPGGGTGELFFGEGSRLTVL.

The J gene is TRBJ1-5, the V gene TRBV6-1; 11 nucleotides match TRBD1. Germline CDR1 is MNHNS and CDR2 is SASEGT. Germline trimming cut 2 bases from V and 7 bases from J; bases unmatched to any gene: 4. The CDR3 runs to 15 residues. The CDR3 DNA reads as TGTGCCAGCAGTGAACGGACAGGGGGCGGACAGCCCCAGCATTTT. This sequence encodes CASSERTGGGQPQHF.

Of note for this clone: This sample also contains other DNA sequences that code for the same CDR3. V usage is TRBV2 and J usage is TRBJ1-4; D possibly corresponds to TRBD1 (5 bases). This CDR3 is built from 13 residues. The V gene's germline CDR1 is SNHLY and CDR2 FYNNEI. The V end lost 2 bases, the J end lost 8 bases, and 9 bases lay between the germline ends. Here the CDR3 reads CASSEQGREKLFF. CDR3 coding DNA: TGTGCCAGCAGTGAACAGGGCCGGGAAAAACTGTTTTTT.

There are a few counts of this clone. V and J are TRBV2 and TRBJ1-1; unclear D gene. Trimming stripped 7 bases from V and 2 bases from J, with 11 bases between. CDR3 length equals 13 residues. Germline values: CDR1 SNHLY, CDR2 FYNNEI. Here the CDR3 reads CASTRDFNTEAFF. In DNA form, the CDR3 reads TGTGCCAGCACCCGGGATTTTAACACTGAAGCTTTCTTT.

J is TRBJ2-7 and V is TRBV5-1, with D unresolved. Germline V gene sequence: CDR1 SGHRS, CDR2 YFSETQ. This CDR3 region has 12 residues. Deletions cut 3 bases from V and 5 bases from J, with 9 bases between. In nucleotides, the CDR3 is TGCGCCAGCAGCTCCAATAGTAACGAGCAGTACTTC. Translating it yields CASSSNSNEQYF.

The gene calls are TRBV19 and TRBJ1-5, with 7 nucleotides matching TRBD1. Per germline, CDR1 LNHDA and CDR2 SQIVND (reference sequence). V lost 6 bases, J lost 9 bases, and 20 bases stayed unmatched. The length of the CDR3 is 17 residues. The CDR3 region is CASRADRVEWSGRPQHF. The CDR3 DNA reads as TGTGCCAGTAGAGCCGACAGGGTAGAATGGTCAGGCCGGCCCCAGCATTTT.

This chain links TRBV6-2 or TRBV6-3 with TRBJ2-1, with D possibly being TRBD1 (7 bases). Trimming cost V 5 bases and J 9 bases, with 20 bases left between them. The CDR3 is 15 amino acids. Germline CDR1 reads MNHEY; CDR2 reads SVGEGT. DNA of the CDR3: TGTGCCAGCAGTCCCCCGGGCGGGACAGCCAGTGAGCAGTTCTTC. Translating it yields CASSPPGGTASEQFF.

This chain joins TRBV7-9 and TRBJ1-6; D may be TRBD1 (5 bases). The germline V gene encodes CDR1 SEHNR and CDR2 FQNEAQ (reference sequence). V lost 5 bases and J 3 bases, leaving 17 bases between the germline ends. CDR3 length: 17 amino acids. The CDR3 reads CASSPTDMTDYNSPLHF. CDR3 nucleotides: TGTGCCAGCAGCCCTACAGATATGACAGACTATAATTCACCCCTCCACTTT.